The 30 T cell receptor beta chains given below trace back to one sample, sequenced in a study of OX40 agonist ivuxolimab in advanced cancers. Data came from immunoSEQ multiplex PCR; TCRdb stores just in-frame clones and leaves some out. The table has 70,000 to 95,000 clones, 90% to 95% seen once. This specimen was CD4+ or CD8+ T cells sorted from blood, taken in a trial of the OX40 agonist ivuxolimab. The receptors originated from an adult with an advanced solid tumor such as melanoma, head and neck, liver or kidney cancer.

The genes are TRBV29-1 and TRBJ1-2, with D unresolved. Germline CDR1 and CDR2: SQVTM and ANQGSEA. The V and J ends lost 8 bases and 5 bases respectively, with 12 bases between them. The CDR3 has 11 residues. CDR3 coding DNA: TGCAGCTCTATCACTGAGTATGGCTACACCTTC. This gives the protein CSSITEYGYTF.

The chain has TRBV6-6 and TRBJ2-7; no clear D. V was cut by 0 bases and J by 5 bases, with 14 bases left in between. The length of the CDR3 is 15 residues. CDR1 and CDR2 (germline): MNHNY, SVGAGI (reference sequence). CDR3 sequence: CASSYSSASGNEQYF. The CDR3 bases are TGTGCCAGCAGTTACTCGAGCGCCAGTGGGAACGAGCAGTACTTC.

The DNA of the CDR3 is TGTGCCACCAGCAGAGATTGGGGAGTCTCTGGAAACACCATATATTTT. It translates to CATSRDWGVSGNTIYF. The V and J genes are TRBV15 and TRBJ1-3; D unresolved. The germline V and J ends were trimmed by 0 bases and 0 bases, with 9 bases remaining between them. Germline loops: CDR1 LNHNV, CDR2 YYDKDF (reference sequence). The CDR3 spans 16 residues.

The chain is built from TRBV29-1 and TRBJ2-5, with 14 bases fitting TRBD2. Losses at the gene ends were 4 bases for V and 5 bases for J; bases not matched to a gene: 3. CDR1 and CDR2 (germline): SQVTM, ANQGSEA. This CDR3 contains 14 residues. The CDR3 is CSVGGLAGAETQYF. In nucleotides, the CDR3 is TGCAGCGTTGGGGGACTAGCGGGGGCCGAGACCCAGTACTTC.

The chain joins TRBV5-1 to TRBJ1-1, with D unresolved. CDR1 is SGHRS, CDR2 YFSETQ, per germline. The CDR3 consists of 13 residues. The V gene lost 4 bases and the J gene lost 1 base, with 8 bases spanning the gap. In DNA form, the CDR3 reads TGCGCCAGCAGCCCCAACGAGAACACTGAAGCTTTCTTT. Protein: CASSPNENTEAFF. The entire variable domain, with the rest obtained from reference TRBV5-1 and TRBJ1-1, is as follows: KAGVTQTPRYLIKTRGQQVTLSCSPISGHRSVSWYQQTPGQGLQFLFEYFSETQRNKGNFPGRFSGRQFSNSRSEMNVSTLELGDSALYLCASSPNENTEAFFGQGTRLTVV.

This clone has just one count. The chain joins TRBV28 to TRBJ1-5; maybe TRBD1 (5 bases). With 5 bases removed from V and 4 bases from J, the gap between germline ends came to 21 bases. This CDR3 is built from 17 residues. From germline, CDR1 is MDHEN and CDR2 SYDVKM. As DNA, the CDR3 is TGTGCCAGCAGTCCGGTGCTGTGGGGCAGTGGGAATCAGCCCCAGCATTTT. It specifies CASSPVLWGSGNQPQHF.

The chain couples TRBV10-1 to TRBJ1-6, with D possibly TRBD1 on 5 matching bases. Between the trimmed V and J ends, which lost 6 bases and 8 bases, there was a span of 11 bases. The V gene's germline CDR1 is WNHNN and CDR2 SYGVQD (reference sequence). The CDR3 sequence is 13 residues long. This CDR3 reads CASRQDFDSPLHF. The CDR3 DNA follows: TGCGCCAGCAGACAGGACTTTGATTCACCCCTCCACTTT.

The rearrangement joins TRBV9 to TRBJ2-3, with 8 bases aligning to TRBD1. CDR1 and CDR2 from the germline V gene are SGDLS and YYNGEE. The CDR3 totals 15 residues. After removal of 0 bases from V and 4 bases from J, the junction contained 4 bases not matched to a gene. The CDR3 sequence is CASSVGAGGPDTQYF. The DNA for the CDR3 is TGTGCCAGCAGCGTAGGTGCAGGGGGCCCAGATACGCAGTATTTT.

The chain is built from TRBV5-1 and TRBJ2-1, with 8 bases fitting TRBD2. The CDR3 length is 16 residues. Per the germline V gene, CDR1 is SGHRS and CDR2 is YFSETQ. V was clipped by 4 bases and J by 0 bases; unmatched bases: 6. The CDR3 loop reads CASSITSGSSYNEQFF. The CDR3 DNA reads TGCGCCAGCAGCATTACTAGCGGCAGCTCCTACAATGAGCAGTTCTTC.

The rearrangement links TRBV10-2 to TRBJ1-1; D is uncertain. The CDR3 consists of 13 residues. CDR1 and CDR2 (germline): WSHSY, SAAADI. Trimming took 2 bases from V and 2 from J, leaving 6 bases between them. This chain's CDR3 is CASSEPTNTEAFF. CDR3 nucleotide sequence: TGCGCCAGCAGTGAGCCGACTAACACTGAAGCTTTCTTT.

The V gene is TRBV19, the J gene TRBJ1-1; 8 bases agree with TRBD1. The CDR3 is 15 residues long. Germline V gene lookup returns CDR1 LNHDA and CDR2 SQIVND (reference sequence). V shed 3 bases and J 3 bases; nucleotides not matched to a gene: 6. The CDR3 coding sequence is TGTGCCAGTAGTATGGGCACGACAGGGGACACTGAAGCTTTCTTT. It translates to CASSMGTTGDTEAFF.

The chain carries TRBV19 and TRBJ1-5; 11 nucleotides match TRBD1. J gave up 0 bases and V 7 bases, and 2 bases lay outside the gene matches. The CDR3 covers 15 residues. Germline-derived CDR1 and CDR2 are LNHDA and SQIVND (reference sequence). CDR3 sequence: CASMDRGLSNQPQHF. In DNA, the CDR3 is TGTGCCAGTATGGACAGGGGGCTTAGCAATCAGCCCCAGCATTTT.

As for this clone: Other DNA variants within this sample encode the same CDR3. The rearrangement links TRBV2 to TRBJ1-4; no definite D call. Germline assignment: CDR1 SNHLY and CDR2 FYNNEI. CDR3 length: 13 amino acids. With 7 bases removed from V and 5 bases from J, the gap between germline ends came to 11 bases. As DNA, the CDR3 is TGTGCCAGCAAGGGTTTTTCCAATGAAAAACTGTTTTTT. Encoded protein: CASKGFSNEKLFF.

This clone was found a few times. The J gene is TRBJ2-7, the V gene TRBV19; 8 bases line up with TRBD2. V lost 0 bases to trimming and J lost 7 bases; unmatched junction nucleotides: 17. This CDR3 spans 18 amino acids. Germline assignment: CDR1 LNHDA and CDR2 SQIVND (reference sequence). CDR3 in DNA: TGTGCCAGTAGTATAGATCCTTATGGTAGCGGGACATCTTGGGAGCAGTACTTC. This sequence encodes CASSIDPYGSGTSWEQYF. Full variable domain (outside the CDR3, taken from reference TRBV19 and TRBJ2-7): DGGITQSPKYLFRKEGQNVTLSCEQNLNHDAMYWYRQDPGQGLRLIYYSQIVNDFQKGDIAEGYSVSREKKESFPLTVTSAQKNPTAFYLCASSIDPYGSGTSWEQYFGPGTRLTVT.

The genes are TRBV19 and TRBJ2-2, with D possibly matching TRBD1 (5 bases). Trimming took 7 bases from V and 0 from J, leaving 15 bases between them. CDR1 is LNHDA, CDR2 SQIVND, per germline (reference sequence). This CDR3 is built from 16 residues. This CDR3 is CASKRASGSNTGELFF. CDR3 sequence (DNA): TGTGCCAGTAAACGGGCGTCAGGGTCGAACACCGGGGAGCTGTTTTTT.

This clone was detected only once. CDR3 sequence reads: CASSFLDRPNYGYTF. In DNA form, the CDR3 reads TGTGCCAGCAGTTTCCTGGACAGGCCTAACTATGGCTACACCTTC. The chain uses TRBV11-3 and TRBJ1-2; 7 bases map to TRBD1. Germline V CDR1 and CDR2: SGHNT, YENEEA. Unmatched junction bases numbered 7, after V lost 6 bases and J lost 0 bases. The CDR3 loop spans 15 amino acids.

Written as DNA, the CDR3 is TGTGCCAGCAGCTTAAGTGCGGGAGGCCAGTTCTTC. It encodes CASSLSAGGQFF. The chain joins TRBV11-2 to TRBJ2-1, with TRBD2 matching 8 bases. The V and J ends lost 2 bases and 13 bases, in that order; junction bases with no gene match: 4. Germline V gives CDR1 SGHAT, CDR2 FQNNGV. There are 12 residues in the CDR3.

This clone was detected a few times. The chain is built from TRBV6-6 and TRBJ1-1; no clear D. Trimming stripped 4 bases from V and 0 bases from J, with 6 bases between. The CDR3 covers 13 residues. Germline assignment: CDR1 MNHNY and CDR2 SVGAGI (reference sequence). The CDR3 coding sequence is TGTGCCAGCAGTTCTAGACTGAACACTGAAGCTTTCTTT. Protein sequence: CASSSRLNTEAFF.

Only one count was recorded for this clone. This rearrangement joins TRBV7-2 to TRBJ2-7, with D perhaps TRBD1 or TRBD2 (5 bases each). V was pared by 7 bases and J by 4 bases, with 26 bases between. The germline V gene has CDR1 SGHTA and CDR2 FQGNSA. The length of the CDR3 is 17 residues. The chain's CDR3 is CASTPSGGWRVGYEQYF. CDR3 bases: TGTGCCAGCACCCCCAGTGGGGGATGGAGAGTAGGATACGAGCAGTACTTC. The whole variable domain, filled in from reference TRBV7-2 and TRBJ2-7, reads GAGVSQSPSNKVTEKGKDVELRCDPISGHTALYWYRQSLGQGLEFLIYFQGNSAPDKSGLPSDRFSAERTGGSVSTLTIQRTQQEDSAVYLCASTPSGGWRVGYEQYFGPGTRLTVT.

This chain uses TRBV19 with TRBJ2-3; D ambiguous. CDR1 and CDR2 from the germline V gene are LNHDA and SQIVND (reference sequence). This CDR3 comprises 13 residues. V lost 5 bases and J 1 base, leaving 7 bases between the germline ends. In DNA form, the CDR3 reads TGTGCCAGTAGTCCCAAGGGCACAGATACGCAGTATTTT. Protein: CASSPKGTDTQYF.

V and J are TRBV19 and TRBJ1-1, with D perhaps TRBD1 (5 bases). Trimming took 5 bases from V and 0 from J, leaving 16 bases between them. The CDR3 contains 16 residues. Germline V gene lookup returns CDR1 LNHDA and CDR2 SQIVND (reference sequence). The chain's CDR3 is CASSVGTARLNTEAFF. CDR3 nucleotide sequence: TGTGCCAGTAGTGTCGGGACGGCAAGGCTGAACACTGAAGCTTTCTTT.

This clone came up once. The rearrangement joins TRBV6-4 to TRBJ1-1, with 9 bases identical to TRBD1. After removal of 5 bases from V and 3 bases from J, the junction contained 4 bases not matched to a gene. The CDR3 totals 14 residues. The V gene's germline CDR1 is MRHNA and CDR2 SNTAGT. CDR3 protein: CASSKQGADTEAFF. The CDR3 DNA reads TGTGCCAGCAGTAAACAGGGGGCGGACACTGAAGCTTTCTTT.

The V gene is TRBV7-3, the J gene TRBJ1-2; D call uncertain. Germline V gene data show CDR1 as SGHTA and CDR2 as FQGTGA. The CDR3 is made up of 13 amino acids. Trimming stripped 2 bases from V and 2 bases from J, with 6 bases between. CDR3: CASSLSPNYGYTF. Written as DNA, the CDR3 is TGTGCCAGCAGCTTATCCCCGAACTATGGCTACACCTTC.

This chain joins TRBV6-5 and TRBJ1-6; possible D gene TRBD1, 5 bases. The CDR3 sequence is 14 residues long. CDR1 is MNHEY, CDR2 SVGAGI, per germline. V lost 2 bases, J lost 7 bases, and 9 bases lay in between. The CDR3 protein is CASSYGGPNSPLHF. CDR3 DNA: TGTGCCAGCAGTTACGGGGGTCCCAATTCACCCCTCCACTTT.

CDR3 sequence: CASSLALEGDEQFF. In DNA, the CDR3 is TGCGCCAGCAGCTTGGCCCTAGAGGGCGATGAGCAGTTCTTC. The rearrangement joins TRBV5-1 to TRBJ2-1, with a tentative D call TRBD2 (5 bases). Trimming pared 0 bases from V and 8 bases from J, leaving 12 bases between. This CDR3 contains 14 residues. The germline V gene encodes CDR1 SGHRS and CDR2 YFSETQ.

The V and J genes are TRBV25-1 and TRBJ1-2; D is perhaps TRBD1 (5 bases). The germline V gene has CDR1 MGHDK and CDR2 SYGVNS. This CDR3 has 14 amino acids. V was shortened by 3 bases and J by 8 bases, with 16 bases between the two germline ends. The CDR3 coding sequence is TGTGCCAGCAGTGAGGGGGGTCTGATCACGGGCTACACCTTC. It codes for CASSEGGLITGYTF.

This clone was seen only once. CDR3 sequence (DNA): TGTGCCTGGAGCGACAGGGGTGAAGCTTTCTTT. Translating it yields CAWSDRGEAFF. The rearrangement links TRBV30 to TRBJ1-1, with 8 bases identical to TRBD1. CDR3 length: 11 residues. Germline loops: CDR1 GTSNPN, CDR2 SVGIG (reference sequence). The J segment lost 7 bases and the V segment lost 3 bases, leaving 1 base of the junction unmatched. Full variable domain (outside the CDR3, taken from reference TRBV30 and TRBJ1-1): SQTIHQWPATLVQPVGSPLSLECTVEGTSNPNLYWYRQAAGRGLQLLFYSVGIGQISSEVPQNLSASRPQDRQFILSSKKLLLSDSGFYLCAWSDRGEAFFGQGTRLTVV.

CDR3 residues: CASSLSTGTSFYEQYF. Written as DNA, the CDR3 is TGTGCCAGCAGTTTGTCGACCGGGACATCCTTCTACGAGCAGTACTTC. This chain joins TRBV27 and TRBJ2-7; D perhaps matches TRBD1 (6 bases). Looked up from germline, CDR1 is MNHEY and CDR2 is SMNVEV (reference sequence). The germline V and J ends were trimmed by 3 bases and 3 bases, with 18 bases remaining between them. This CDR3 has 16 amino acids.

This chain uses TRBV29-1 with TRBJ1-4, with 10 bases matching TRBD1. J lost 8 bases, V lost 4 bases, and 4 bases had no gene match. The V gene's germline CDR1 is SQVTM and CDR2 ANQGSEA. The CDR3 consists of 13 residues. This chain's CDR3 is CSVVGTGDEKLFF. The CDR3 DNA sequence: TGCAGCGTTGTCGGGACAGGGGACGAAAAACTGTTTTTT.

This chain links TRBV9 with TRBJ2-5; TRBD2 aligns across 7 bases. The CDR3 contains 14 residues. Germline CDR1 is SGDLS and CDR2 is YYNGEE. J gave up 5 bases and V 3 bases, and 7 bases lay outside the gene matches. The CDR3 protein is CASSAREGGETQYF. In nucleotides, the CDR3 is TGTGCCAGCAGCGCGAGGGAGGGAGGGGAGACCCAGTACTTC.